This is a list of T cell receptor beta chains from one sample in a study of OX40 agonist ivuxolimab in advanced cancers. The protocol was immunoSEQ multiplex PCR, while the TCRdb copy is restricted to in-frame clones and leaves out a portion. This table holds about 110,000 clones, over 85% found once. Sequenced here: CD4+ or CD8+ T cells sorted from blood, sampled in a trial of the OX40 agonist ivuxolimab. Every receptor here comes from an adult with an advanced solid tumor such as melanoma, head and neck, liver or kidney cancer. The CDR3 runs from the conserved cysteine through the conserved F or W. A D gene is named only where the DNA matches it firmly. Expanded clones get a size class; other rows say once, few or many, or leave the size out.

v_gene: TRBV6-4
len: 15
j_gene: TRBJ1-1
abundance: few
d_gene: NA
CDR3nt: TGTGCCAGCAGGGACAACATCCCGAGAAGGACTGAAGCTTTCTTT
CDR3aa: CASRDNIPRRTEAFF

v_gene: TRBV2
len: 14
j_gene: TRBJ1-5
abundance: NA
d_gene: NA
CDR3nt: TGTGCCAGCAGTGACAGGGGCGGGGGTCAGCCCCAGCATTTT
CDR3aa: CASSDRGGGQPQHF

v_gene: TRBV27
len: 16
j_gene: TRBJ2-5
abundance: NA
d_gene: TRBD1
CDR3nt: TGTGCCAGCAGAACTCTCAGGGGGCGAGGGCAAGAGACCCAGTACTTC
CDR3aa: CASRTLRGRGQETQYF

v_gene: TRBV19
len: 14
j_gene: TRBJ1-1
abundance: once
d_gene: NA
CDR3nt: TGTGCCACAGCCCGTTCAATTCGGATCACTGAAGCTTTCTTT
CDR3aa: CATARSIRITEAFF

v_gene: TRBV4-3
len: 12
j_gene: TRBJ2-7
abundance: NA
d_gene: NA
CDR3nt: TGCGCCAGCAGCCAAGTAGCATCCGAGCAGTACTTC
CDR3aa: CASSQVASEQYF

v_gene: TRBV5-1
len: 14
j_gene: TRBJ1-1
abundance: once
d_gene: NA
CDR3nt: TGCGCCAGCAGCTTGGCCGGGGTTCTAAATGAAGCTTTCTTT
CDR3aa: CASSLAGVLNEAFF

v_gene: TRBV18
len: 15
j_gene: TRBJ1-4
abundance: NA
d_gene: TRBD1
CDR3nt: TGTGCCAGCTCACCACTGGGACAGGCTAATGAAAAACTGTTTTTT
CDR3aa: CASSPLGQANEKLFF

v_gene: TRBV6-5
len: 14
j_gene: TRBJ2-1
abundance: NA
d_gene: NA
CDR3nt: TGTGCCAGCAGTTATGGGGCGAAGTACAATGAGCAGTTCTTC
CDR3aa: CASSYGAKYNEQFF

v_gene: TRBV7-3
len: 13
j_gene: TRBJ2-5
abundance: NA
d_gene: NA
CDR3nt: TGTGCCAGCAGCCAAGGGGCCCAAGAGACCCAGTACTTC
CDR3aa: CASSQGAQETQYF

v_gene: TRBV15
len: 16
j_gene: TRBJ1-5
abundance: NA
d_gene: TRBD1
CDR3nt: TGTGCCACCAGCACCTTTCTAGGGGGCCGCAATCAGCCCCAGCATTTT
CDR3aa: CATSTFLGGRNQPQHF

v_gene: TRBV30
len: 16
j_gene: TRBJ2-2
abundance: NA
d_gene: NA
CDR3nt: TGTGCCTGGAGTGTACGGCCGGGCCTCGGCACCGGGGAGCTGTTTTTT
CDR3aa: CAWSVRPGLGTGELFF

v_gene: TRBV30
len: 13
j_gene: TRBJ1-5
abundance: NA
d_gene: NA
CDR3nt: TGTGCCTGGAGTGTACAAGGAATTCAGCCCCAGCATTTT
CDR3aa: CAWSVQGIQPQHF

v_gene: TRBV7-9
len: 15
j_gene: TRBJ1-2
abundance: NA
d_gene: NA
CDR3nt: TGTGCCAGCAGCTTAGGGCGGGGGGGCGTCGGAGGCTACACCTTC
CDR3aa: CASSLGRGGVGGYTF

v_gene: TRBV6-5
len: 16
j_gene: TRBJ1-5
abundance: NA
d_gene: NA
CDR3nt: TGTGCCAGCAGTTACTCGATCACAGTCGAAAATCAGCCCCAGCATTTT
CDR3aa: CASSYSITVENQPQHF

v_gene: TRBV30
len: 15
j_gene: TRBJ2-1
abundance: NA
d_gene: TRBD2
CDR3nt: TGTGCCTGGAGTGTAGAAAGCGGGAGGCAGAATGAGCAGTTCTTC
CDR3aa: CAWSVESGRQNEQFF

v_gene: TRBV14
len: 15
j_gene: TRBJ2-7
abundance: once
d_gene: NA
CDR3nt: TGTGCCAGCAGCCAAGTCGGGGGTTTAGGCTACGAGCAGTACTTC
CDR3aa: CASSQVGGLGYEQYF

v_gene: TRBV6-6
len: 13
j_gene: TRBJ2-1
abundance: NA
d_gene: NA
CDR3nt: TGTGCCAGCAGCACCGGGAATCACAATGAGCAGTTCTTC
CDR3aa: CASSTGNHNEQFF

v_gene: TRBV6-6
len: 13
j_gene: TRBJ2-2
abundance: few
d_gene: NA
CDR3nt: TGTGCCAGCAGTTTATTGGGGACCGGGGAGCTGTTTTTT
CDR3aa: CASSLLGTGELFF

v_gene: TRBV6-5
len: 13
j_gene: TRBJ1-6
abundance: few
d_gene: NA
CDR3nt: TGTGCCAGCAGTTTTGACAGGAATTCACCCCTCCACTTT
CDR3aa: CASSFDRNSPLHF

v_gene: TRBV5-1
len: 13
j_gene: TRBJ1-1
abundance: once
d_gene: TRBD1
CDR3nt: TGCGCCAGCAGTAGCGACAGGGACACTGAAGCTTTCTTT
CDR3aa: CASSSDRDTEAFF

v_gene: TRBV11-2
len: 16
j_gene: TRBJ1-4
abundance: NA
d_gene: TRBD1
CDR3nt: TGTGCCAGCAGCTTCAATTCAGGGGGCGGAAATGAAAAACTGTTTTTT
CDR3aa: CASSFNSGGGNEKLFF

v_gene: TRBV7-2
len: 14
j_gene: TRBJ2-5
abundance: NA
d_gene: TRBD2
CDR3nt: TGTGCCAGCAGCTTAGGGCGGGGGGAAGAGACCCAGTACTTC
CDR3aa: CASSLGRGEETQYF

v_gene: TRBV18
len: 13
j_gene: TRBJ1-5
abundance: once
d_gene: NA
CDR3nt: TGTGCCAGCTCACCCGGACGGAATCAGCCCCAGCATTTT
CDR3aa: CASSPGRNQPQHF

v_gene: TRBV5-4
len: 16
j_gene: TRBJ2-3
abundance: once
d_gene: NA
CDR3nt: TGTGCCAGCAGCTTGCTCACAGGTAGCCGCGAGAATACGCAGTATTTT
CDR3aa: CASSLLTGSRENTQYF

v_gene: TRBV11-2
len: 16
j_gene: TRBJ2-7
abundance: NA
d_gene: NA
CDR3nt: TGTGCCAGCAGCCCATTAGGGGGACCAGATTACTACGAGCAGTACTTC
CDR3aa: CASSPLGGPDYYEQYF

v_gene: TRBV9
len: 13
j_gene: TRBJ2-3
abundance: NA
d_gene: NA
CDR3nt: TGTGCCAGCAGCCCCCGGGCAGGGGATACGCAGTATTTT
CDR3aa: CASSPRAGDTQYF

v_gene: TRBV18
len: 15
j_gene: TRBJ1-5
abundance: NA
d_gene: NA
CDR3nt: TGTGCCAGCTCACCACGACAGGTCCTACTTCAGCCCCAGCATTTT
CDR3aa: CASSPRQVLLQPQHF

v_gene: TRBV6-5
len: 14
j_gene: TRBJ1-2
abundance: NA
d_gene: NA
CDR3nt: TGTGCCAGCAGTGAGGGGGGAAGTGTCTATGGCTACACCTTC
CDR3aa: CASSEGGSVYGYTF

v_gene: TRBV7-9
len: 13
j_gene: TRBJ2-3
abundance: many
d_gene: NA
CDR3nt: TGTGCCTCGGGAGGGGGCAAGGGAGATACGCAGTATTTT
CDR3aa: CASGGGKGDTQYF

v_gene: TRBV9
len: 16
j_gene: TRBJ2-3
abundance: NA
d_gene: NA
CDR3nt: TGTGCCAGCAGCTCTCAAGCGGGCCCGAATGGAGATACGCAGTATTTT
CDR3aa: CASSSQAGPNGDTQYF

v_gene: TRBV6-5
len: 14
j_gene: TRBJ1-6
abundance: few
d_gene: NA
CDR3nt: TGTGCCAGCAGTTACGGGACCGTGGGGTCACCCCTCCACTTT
CDR3aa: CASSYGTVGSPLHF

v_gene: TRBV7-9
len: 16
j_gene: TRBJ2-1
abundance: NA
d_gene: NA
CDR3nt: TGTGCCAGCAGCTTAGGGGGGGAACTCCCGGGAGATGAGCAGTTCTTC
CDR3aa: CASSLGGELPGDEQFF

v_gene: TRBV5-4
len: 14
j_gene: TRBJ1-2
abundance: once
d_gene: NA
CDR3nt: TGTGCCAGCAGCTTGGCAGGGTCTCGATATGGCTACACCTTC
CDR3aa: CASSLAGSRYGYTF

v_gene: TRBV9
len: 16
j_gene: TRBJ1-5
abundance: NA
d_gene: TRBD1
CDR3nt: TGTGCCAGCAGCGTCCACCGACAGGGTTGCAATCAGCCCCAGCATTTT
CDR3aa: CASSVHRQGCNQPQHF

v_gene: TRBV6-5
len: 12
j_gene: TRBJ2-7
abundance: once
d_gene: NA
CDR3nt: TGTGCCAGCAGTGCCCAGGGGATCGAGCAGTACTTC
CDR3aa: CASSAQGIEQYF

v_gene: TRBV12-5
len: 16
j_gene: TRBJ2-5
abundance: NA
d_gene: TRBD1
CDR3nt: TGTGCTAGTGGTCGGGGGACAGGGTCTGTTCAAGAGACCCAGTACTTC
CDR3aa: CASGRGTGSVQETQYF

v_gene: TRBV5-1
len: 16
j_gene: TRBJ2-2
abundance: NA
d_gene: TRBD2
CDR3nt: TGCGCCAGCAGCTTGGCGGGGGGAGGGCCCACCGGGGAGCTGTTTTTT
CDR3aa: CASSLAGGGPTGELFF

v_gene: TRBV7-6
len: 13
j_gene: TRBJ2-5
abundance: NA
d_gene: NA
CDR3nt: TGTGCCAGCAGCGACCTTATACGAGAGACCCAGTACTTC
CDR3aa: CASSDLIRETQYF

v_gene: TRBV19
len: 17
j_gene: TRBJ1-5
abundance: NA
d_gene: NA
CDR3nt: TGTGCCAGCCGGAGGAGGCAGGAAGCACCCGGGGGTCAGCCCCAGCATTTT
CDR3aa: CASRRRQEAPGGQPQHF

v_gene: TRBV5-3
len: 16
j_gene: TRBJ2-7
abundance: NA
d_gene: TRBD1
CDR3nt: TGTGCCAGAAGTTCCCCGGGACAGGCTCCCTCCTACGAGCAGTACTTC
CDR3aa: CARSSPGQAPSYEQYF

v_gene: TRBV5-1
len: 13
j_gene: TRBJ2-7
abundance: NA
d_gene: TRBD1
CDR3nt: TGCGCCACCAACCAGGGACAGGGGTACGAGCAGTACTTC
CDR3aa: CATNQGQGYEQYF

v_gene: TRBV18
len: 15
j_gene: TRBJ1-1
abundance: once
d_gene: TRBD1
CDR3nt: TGTGCCAGCTCACCACTTGGGACAGTGAACACTGAAGCTTTCTTT
CDR3aa: CASSPLGTVNTEAFF

v_gene: TRBV6-1
len: 12
j_gene: TRBJ1-5
abundance: NA
d_gene: NA
CDR3nt: TGTGCCAGCAGGAGGGGCAATCAGCCCCAGCATTTT
CDR3aa: CASRRGNQPQHF

v_gene: TRBV5-4
len: 15
j_gene: TRBJ2-5
abundance: NA
d_gene: NA
CDR3nt: TGTGCCAGCAGCTTGAGTGGCTCGCTCCAAGAGACCCAGTACTTC
CDR3aa: CASSLSGSLQETQYF

v_gene: TRBV28
len: 12
j_gene: TRBJ2-1
abundance: NA
d_gene: TRBD1
CDR3nt: TGTGCCAGCAGTACAGGGGGTAATGAGCAGTTCTTC
CDR3aa: CASSTGGNEQFF

v_gene: TRBV5-1
len: 14
j_gene: TRBJ1-2
abundance: NA
d_gene: NA
CDR3nt: TGCGCCAGCAGCTTGGACAGCGGGGCCTATGGCTACACCTTC
CDR3aa: CASSLDSGAYGYTF

v_gene: TRBV7-2
len: 15
j_gene: TRBJ1-4
abundance: once
d_gene: NA
CDR3nt: TGTGCCAGCAGCTTAGTATCGGGGACACCTGAAAAACTGTTTTTT
CDR3aa: CASSLVSGTPEKLFF

v_gene: TRBV2
len: 16
j_gene: TRBJ1-5
abundance: NA
d_gene: NA
CDR3nt: TGTGCCAGCAGTCCTACCTCAGGGTCCCTCAATCAGCCCCAGCATTTT
CDR3aa: CASSPTSGSLNQPQHF

v_gene: TRBV7-9
len: 14
j_gene: TRBJ1-2
abundance: NA
d_gene: NA
CDR3nt: TGTGCCAGCAGCTTAGAGATCCCCAGCTATGGCTACACCTTC
CDR3aa: CASSLEIPSYGYTF

v_gene: TRBV5-1
len: 12
j_gene: TRBJ1-3
abundance: NA
d_gene: NA
CDR3nt: TGCGCCAGCAGCCCTGGTGGAAACACCATATATTTT
CDR3aa: CASSPGGNTIYF

v_gene: TRBV28
len: 16
j_gene: TRBJ2-5
abundance: few
d_gene: TRBD1
CDR3nt: TGTGCCAGCAGTTTGTCCGGGACAGTGGGCCAAGAGACCCAGTACTTC
CDR3aa: CASSLSGTVGQETQYF

v_gene: TRBV19
len: 16
j_gene: TRBJ2-1
abundance: NA
d_gene: NA
CDR3nt: TGTGCCAGTAGTCCCGACGGGGAAATAGGTATCAATGAGCAGTTCTTC
CDR3aa: CASSPDGEIGINEQFF

v_gene: TRBV2
len: 15
j_gene: TRBJ2-5
abundance: NA
d_gene: TRBD2
CDR3nt: TGTGCCAGCAGAGGGGGGACTAGCTACCTGGAGACCCAGTACTTC
CDR3aa: CASRGGTSYLETQYF

v_gene: TRBV14
len: 12
j_gene: TRBJ2-1
abundance: once
d_gene: NA
CDR3nt: TGTGCCAGCAGCCGCCGCAACAATGAGCAGTTCTTC
CDR3aa: CASSRRNNEQFF

v_gene: TRBV9
len: 13
j_gene: TRBJ1-1
abundance: NA
d_gene: NA
CDR3nt: TGTGCCAGCAGCGTAAAGAGGAACACTGAAGCTTTCTTT
CDR3aa: CASSVKRNTEAFF

v_gene: TRBV28
len: 16
j_gene: TRBJ2-1
abundance: NA
d_gene: TRBD2
CDR3nt: TGTGCCAGCAGATCGGGTAGCGGGTTAACCTACAATGAGCAGTTCTTC
CDR3aa: CASRSGSGLTYNEQFF

v_gene: TRBV28
len: 16
j_gene: TRBJ1-4
abundance: NA
d_gene: NA
CDR3nt: TGTGCCAGCAGTTTACAGGGGAAGGCGACTAATGAAAAACTGTTTTTT
CDR3aa: CASSLQGKATNEKLFF

v_gene: TRBV2
len: 14
j_gene: TRBJ1-5
abundance: once
d_gene: TRBD1
CDR3nt: TGTGCCAGCAGTGCGGACAGGAGTAATCAGCCCCAGCATTTT
CDR3aa: CASSADRSNQPQHF

v_gene: TRBV15
len: 18
j_gene: TRBJ2-7
abundance: NA
d_gene: TRBD2
CDR3nt: TGTGCCACCAGCCGACGAAGGGATAGCGGGAGGTCCGTCTTGAAGCAGTACTTC
CDR3aa: CATSRRRDSGRSVLKQYF

v_gene: TRBV19
len: 10
j_gene: TRBJ2-3
abundance: once
d_gene: NA
CDR3nt: TGTGCCAGTAGAGGGGTCACGCAGTATTTT
CDR3aa: CASRGVTQYF